This passage covers 21 T cell receptor beta chains from one sample sequenced in a study of T cell repertoires in cytomegalovirus infection. These receptors lack a known antigen. TCRdb analysed the reads with MiXCR anew, one entry per CDR3 protein. The table has fewer than 130,000 distinct CDR3 sequences, under 50% seen once. Sequencing used CD8+ T cells from cultured PBMCs, obtained from culture after CMV antigen stimulation. The receptor set was obtained from a human donor in good health (CMV status not recorded). Some clones in this sample may be carry-over from other donors' samples.

The chain joins TRBV7-3 to TRBJ2-7; no reliable D call. Germline V gene lookup returns CDR1 SGHTA and CDR2 FQGTGA. The V end lost 0 bases, the J end lost 5 bases, and 8 bases lay between the germline ends. The CDR3 is 13 amino acids. The CDR3 DNA follows: TGTGCCAGCAGCTTAACAGGCACCAACGAGCAGTACTTC. Protein sequence: CASSLTGTNEQYF.

This clonotype was counted at least ten times. This chain uses TRBV7-8 with TRBJ2-2, with a possible D match to TRBD1 (5 bases). V lost 1 base to trimming and J lost 1 base, with 7 bases between them. Germline CDR1 is SGHVS and CDR2 is FQNEAQ. This CDR3 region has 15 residues. The CDR3 sequence is CASSLGDRNTGELFF. CDR3 sequence (DNA): TGTGCCAGCAGCTTAGGCGACAGGAACACCGGGGAGCTGTTTTTT.

The gene calls are TRBV28 and TRBJ1-5; 12 bases line up with TRBD1. Per germline, CDR1 MDHEN and CDR2 SYDVKM. The CDR3 covers 15 residues. Trimming cost V 2 bases and J 5 bases; bases outside gene matches: 1. CDR3 coding DNA: TGTGCCAGCAGTTTAAGGGACAGGGGGCATCAGCCCCAGCATTTT. Translated: CASSLRDRGHQPQHF.

The chain employs TRBV28 and TRBJ1-4; D gene uncertain. Germline CDR1 is MDHEN and CDR2 is SYDVKM. The length of the CDR3 is 14 residues. The V end was cut by 1 base, the J end by 7 bases, with 10 bases between. The CDR3, as DNA: TGTGCCAGCAGTTTATACCCCGCCGGTGAAAAACTGTTTTTT. Protein sequence: CASSLYPAGEKLFF.

CDR3 sequence: CASSSGPTGTRGYTF. In DNA form, the CDR3 reads TGTGCCAGCAGTTCGGGTCCAACAGGTACAAGGGGCTACACCTTC. This chain joins TRBV27 and TRBJ1-2, with D maybe TRBD1 (5 bases). The CDR3 totals 15 residues. In germline, CDR1 is MNHEY, CDR2 SMNVEV (reference sequence). V shed 4 bases and J shed 8 bases, with 20 bases lying between them.

The V call is TRBV11-2, the J call TRBJ2-2; possible D gene TRBD2, 5 bases. The V end lost 5 bases, the J end lost 1 base, and 14 bases lay between the germline ends. CDR1 and CDR2 (germline): SGHAT, FQNNGV. This CDR3 is built from 16 residues. Here the CDR3 DNA reads TGTGCCAGCAGCGCTGCCGCGGCGGGGAACACCGGGGAGCTGTTTTTT. It specifies CASSAAAAGNTGELFF.

This clonotype was found a few times. The chain recombines TRBV7-8 with TRBJ2-3; D gene uncertain. Germline assignment: CDR1 SGHVS and CDR2 FQNEAQ. The CDR3 is 16 amino acids. V was trimmed by 2 bases and J by 0 bases, leaving 12 bases between them. This CDR3 is CASSLLGSASTDTQYF. In DNA form, the CDR3 reads TGTGCCAGCAGCTTACTTGGGTCGGCAAGCACAGATACGCAGTATTTT. Drawing the rest from reference TRBV7-8 and TRBJ2-3, the complete variable domain is GAGVSQSPRYKVAKRGQDVALRCDPISGHVSLFWYQQALGQGPEFLTYFQNEAQLDKSGLPSDRFFAERPEGSVSTLKIQRTQQEDSAVYLCASSLLGSASTDTQYFGPGTRLTVL.

With respect to this clonotype: Compared with germline, one end of the junction differs, possibly owing to a read error. The rearrangement joins TRBV5-6 to TRBJ2-1; TRBD2 aligns across 12 bases. This CDR3 is built from 16 residues. Germline V gene sequence: CDR1 SGHDT, CDR2 YYEEEE. The CDR3 here is CANSSTSGGLYNEQFF. CDR3 nucleotide sequence: TGTGCCAACAGCTCGACTAGCGGGGGACTATACAATGAGCAGTTCTTC. Looking up the rest from reference TRBV5-6 and TRBJ2-1 gives the full variable domain: DAGVTQSPTHLIKTRGQQVTLRCSPKSGHDTVSWYQQALGQGPQFIFQYYEEEERQRGNFPDRFSGHQFPNYSSELNVNALLLGDSALYLCANSSTSGGLYNEQFFGPGTRLTVL.

The chain joins TRBV20-1 to TRBJ2-7; D might be TRBD1 (6 bases). This CDR3 comprises 16 residues. Trimming removed 5 bases at V and 4 bases at J, with 24 bases between. CDR1 and CDR2 (germline): DFQATT, SNEGSKA (reference sequence). CDR3 nucleotide sequence: TGCAGTGCTCCCCCGTGGACAGCAGCCTTACATTACGAGCAGTACTTC. It codes for CSAPPWTAALHYEQYF.

This clonotype was counted only a few times. The chain links TRBV28 to TRBJ2-5, with D unclear. The germline V gene has CDR1 MDHEN and CDR2 SYDVKM. The CDR3 spans 12 residues. The V end lost 5 bases, the J end lost 6 bases, and 10 bases lay between the germline ends. CDR3: CASSPGGKTQYF. The CDR3 DNA reads as TGTGCCAGCAGTCCGGGTGGGAAGACCCAGTACTTC.

This clonotype has more than one count but fewer than ten. The V call is TRBV6-2 or TRBV6-3, the J call TRBJ1-1; D is unclear. The V gene lost 2 bases and the J gene lost 6 bases, with 4 bases spanning the gap. The CDR3 is 11 residues long. CDR1 and CDR2 from the germline V gene are MNHEY and SVGEGT. As DNA, the CDR3 is TGTGCCAGCAGTTACCCGGCTGAAGCTTTCTTT. Translation gives CASSYPAEAFF.

For the CDR3, the DNA is TGCAGCGTTGGGGGGAACACCTACAATGAGCAGTTCTTC. It translates to CSVGGNTYNEQFF. The chain carries TRBV29-1 and TRBJ2-1; D is possibly TRBD1 or TRBD2 (5 bases each). Germline-derived CDR1 and CDR2 are SQVTM and ANQGSEA. The length of the CDR3 is 13 residues. Trimming removed 4 bases at V and 2 bases at J, with 9 bases between.

This clonotype was found many times. CDR3 coding DNA: TGTGCCAGCAGCTCCCCCGCCCGGGCGAATGAGCAGTTCTTC. Translated: CASSSPARANEQFF. The gene calls are TRBV7-2 and TRBJ2-1; D gene uncertain. CDR1 is SGHTA, CDR2 FQGNSA, per germline. The V gene lost 4 bases and the J gene lost 7 bases, with 14 bases spanning the gap. The CDR3 extends over 14 amino acids.

The V call is TRBV2, the J call TRBJ1-1; 10 nucleotides match TRBD1. V shed 4 bases and J 4 bases; nucleotides not matched to a gene: 9. This CDR3 region has 16 residues. Per the germline V gene, CDR1 is SNHLY and CDR2 is FYNNEI. CDR3 region: CASSGWGQGTSTEAFF. The CDR3 DNA follows: TGTGCCAGCAGTGGGTGGGGACAGGGGACGTCCACTGAAGCTTTCTTT.

This clonotype showed up many times. The CDR3 is CASNPPTGDDYTF. The CDR3 DNA follows: TGTGCCAGCAATCCACCGACAGGTGACGACTACACCTTC. J is TRBJ1-2 and V is TRBV28, with D possibly being TRBD1 (6 bases). Germline V lookup: CDR1 MDHEN, CDR2 SYDVKM. The CDR3 is 13 amino acids. V was clipped by 7 bases and J by 10 bases, with 19 bases between them.

V is TRBV13 and J is TRBJ2-2; maybe TRBD2 (7 bases). Trimming shortened V by 5 bases and J by 1 base, and 14 bases separated the two germline ends. CDR1 and CDR2 from the germline V gene are PRHDT and FYEKMQ (reference sequence). The CDR3 covers 16 residues. Written as DNA, the CDR3 is TGTGCCAGCAGCCCATTGGGGGGGCTGAACACCGGGGAGCTGTTTTTT. Its translation is CASSPLGGLNTGELFF. The entire variable domain, with the rest obtained from reference TRBV13 and TRBJ2-2, is as follows: AAGVIQSPRHLIKEKRETATLKCYPIPRHDTVYWYQQGPGQDPQFLISFYEKMQSDKGSIPDRFSAQQFSDYHSELNMSSLELGDSALYFCASSPLGGLNTGELFFGEGSRLTVL.

J is TRBJ1-2 and V is TRBV9, with D perhaps TRBD1 (6 bases). This CDR3 region has 16 residues. The germline V and J ends were trimmed by 0 bases and 3 bases, with 15 bases remaining between them. CDR1 is SGDLS, CDR2 YYNGEE, per germline. The CDR3 DNA reads as TGTGCCAGCAGCGTAGGCCCACAGGGTTCCTACTATGGCTACACCTTC. Translated, it gives CASSVGPQGSYYGYTF. Supplemented by reference TRBV9 and TRBJ1-2, the full variable domain reads DSGVTQTPKHLITATGQRVTLRCSPRSGDLSVYWYQQSLDQGLQFLIQYYNGEERAKGNILERFSAQQFPDLHSELNLSSLELGDSALYFCASSVGPQGSYYGYTFGSGTRLTVV.

This clonotype has more than one count but fewer than ten. The J gene is TRBJ2-3, the V gene TRBV7-2; no clear D. CDR3 length equals 14 residues. Trimming cost V 1 base and J 6 bases, with 11 bases left between them. Per the germline V gene, CDR1 is SGHTA and CDR2 is FQGNSA. The CDR3 DNA follows: TGTGCCAGCAGCTTAGGGGTGGCGGAGGATACGCAGTATTTT. Translating gives CASSLGVAEDTQYF. The full variable domain, with the rest looked up from reference TRBV7-2 and TRBJ2-3, is GAGVSQSPSNKVTEKGKDVELRCDPISGHTALYWYRQSLGQGLEFLIYFQGNSAPDKSGLPSDRFSAERTGGSVSTLTIQRTQQEDSAVYLCASSLGVAEDTQYFGPGTRLTVL.

The rearrangement joins TRBV2 to TRBJ1-2; no reliable D call. CDR1 is SNHLY, CDR2 FYNNEI, per germline. V lost 0 bases and J lost 4, with 12 bases in between. The CDR3 consists of 15 residues. CDR3 residues: CASSEAGPDSYGYTF. The CDR3 nucleotides read TGTGCCAGCAGTGAAGCCGGGCCTGATAGCTATGGCTACACCTTC.

A single count supports this clonotype. The CDR3 sequence: CASYRAADTEAFF. As DNA, the CDR3 is TGTGCCTCCTACAGGGCCGCGGACACTGAAGCTTTCTTT. The genes are TRBV11-3 and TRBJ1-1; D might be TRBD1 (6 bases). The V end lost 11 bases, the J end lost 3 bases, and 16 bases lay between the germline ends. The CDR3 is 13 residues long. Germline-derived CDR1 and CDR2 are SGHNT and YENEEA. Complete variable domain (other parts from reference TRBV11-3 and TRBJ1-1): EAGVVQSPRYKIIEKKQPVAFWCNPISGHNTLYWYLQNLGQGPELLIRYENEEAVDDSQLPKDRFSAERLKGVDSTLKIQPAELGDSAVYLCASYRAADTEAFFGQGTRLTVV.

The chain uses TRBV27 and TRBJ2-3; 7 nucleotides align to TRBD2. V shed 5 bases, J shed 6 bases, and the junction held 8 bases outside the gene matches. Germline V gene data show CDR1 as MNHEY and CDR2 as SMNVEV (reference sequence). The CDR3 runs 14 residues. CDR3 in DNA: TGTGCCAGCAGTCCTGGGCCCGGGGGGGATACGCAGTATTTT. Encoded protein: CASSPGPGGDTQYF.